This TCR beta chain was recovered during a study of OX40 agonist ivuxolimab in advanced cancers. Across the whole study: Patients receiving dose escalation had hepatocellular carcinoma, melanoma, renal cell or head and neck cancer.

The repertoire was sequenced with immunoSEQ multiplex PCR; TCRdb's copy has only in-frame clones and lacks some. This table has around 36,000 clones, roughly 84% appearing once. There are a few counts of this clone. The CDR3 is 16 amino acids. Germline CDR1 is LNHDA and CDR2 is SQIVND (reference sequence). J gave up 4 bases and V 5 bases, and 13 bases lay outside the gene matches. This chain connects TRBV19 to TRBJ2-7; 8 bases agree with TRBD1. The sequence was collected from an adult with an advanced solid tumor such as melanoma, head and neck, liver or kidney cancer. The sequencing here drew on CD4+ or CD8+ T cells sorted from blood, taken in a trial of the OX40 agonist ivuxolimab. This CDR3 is CASSVTPGQGYYEQYF. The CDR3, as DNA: TGTGCCAGTAGTGTGACACCCGGACAGGGTTATTACGAGCAGTACTTC. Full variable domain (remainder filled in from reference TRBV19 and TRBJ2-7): DGGITQSPKYLFRKEGQNVTLSCEQNLNHDAMYWYRQDPGQGLRLIYYSQIVNDFQKGDIAEGYSVSREKKESFPLTVTSAQKNPTAFYLCASSVTPGQGYYEQYFGPGTRLTVT.